Below, one T cell receptor (beta chain) is given with its context. The antigen remains unidentified. Per the germline V gene, CDR1 is SQVTM and CDR2 is ANQGSEA. This CDR3 is built from 13 residues. V shed 3 bases and J shed 4 bases, with 12 bases lying between them. This record comes from a study of T cell clones after liver transplantation. Study background: Post-transplant blood was tracked for graft-donor-reactive T cell clones identified in a pre-transplant mixed lymphocyte reaction. Apart from a few HCV-positive recipients, transplants were for non-autoimmune, non-viral reasons.

Overall study results and limits: Post-transplant time points were not standardized, so conclusions are preliminary. Circulating graft-donor-reactive CD4 TCRbeta sequences fell significantly post-transplant in 5 of 8 subjects.

Assay: immunoSEQ multiplex PCR; the TCRdb copy retains only in-frame clones and omits some. Here the sample spans some 80,000 clones, 84% being singletons. The starting material was CD4+ T cells from blood, obtained around 50 months after liver transplant. The source is a human patient who received a liver transplant. Part of the T cells may come from the graft donor. The V and J genes are TRBV29-1 and TRBJ1-1; D gene unclear. CDR3 loop: CSVEVSLGTEAFF. The CDR3 DNA reads TGCAGCGTTGAGGTGTCTTTGGGCACTGAAGCTTTCTTT.